What follows is one T cell receptor (beta chain) and its context. The antigen is unknown. This sample is drawn from a study of cytomegalovirus exposure and HLA in healthy donors. Overall study findings and caveats: Later analysis revealed greater clonal expansion in HLA-associated TCR beta chains than in equally common others. Three of the chains that were CMV-associated were confirmed in vitro to be specific for CMV antigens. Prior analysis indicated that the majority of TCR beta V segments exhibited productivity approximately 90% or approximately 30% of the time.

V lost 5 bases, J lost 8 bases, and 15 bases lay in between. The CDR3 totals 14 residues. CDR1 is MNHEY and CDR2 is SVGAGI in the germline V gene. PCR employed 60 Vbeta and 13 Jbeta primers. Profiling relied on immunoSEQ multiplex PCR, and the TCRdb table lists in-frame clones only, not all of them. The data contain about 220,000 clones, approximately 88% of them singletons. The V gene is TRBV6-5, the J gene TRBJ2-2; D gene uncertain. Sequencing was done on a sample of PBMCs. The TCR sequence derives from a boy aged 2-9 years in good health and CMV-seronegative. The CDR3 protein is CASSARRGIGELFF. CDR3 nucleotides: TGTGCCAGCAGTGCCAGACGCGGTATAGGGGAGCTGTTTTTT.